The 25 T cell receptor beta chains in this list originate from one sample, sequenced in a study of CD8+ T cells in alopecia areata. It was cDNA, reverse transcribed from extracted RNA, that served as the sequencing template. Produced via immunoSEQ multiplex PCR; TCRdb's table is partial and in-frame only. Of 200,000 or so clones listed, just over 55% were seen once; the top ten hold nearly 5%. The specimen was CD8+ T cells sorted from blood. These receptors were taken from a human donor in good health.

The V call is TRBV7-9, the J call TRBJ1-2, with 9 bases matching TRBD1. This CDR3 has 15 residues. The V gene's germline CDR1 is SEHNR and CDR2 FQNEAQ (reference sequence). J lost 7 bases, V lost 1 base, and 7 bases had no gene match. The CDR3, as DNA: TGTGCCAGCAGCTTAGAACAGGGGGCGAGAGTTGGCTACACCTTC. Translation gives CASSLEQGARVGYTF.

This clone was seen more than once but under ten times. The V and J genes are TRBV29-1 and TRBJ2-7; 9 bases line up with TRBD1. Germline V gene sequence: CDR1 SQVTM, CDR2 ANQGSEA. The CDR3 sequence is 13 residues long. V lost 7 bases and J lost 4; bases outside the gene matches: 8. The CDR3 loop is CSAVGQGGYEQYF. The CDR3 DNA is TGCAGCGCTGTGGGACAGGGAGGATACGAGCAGTACTTC.

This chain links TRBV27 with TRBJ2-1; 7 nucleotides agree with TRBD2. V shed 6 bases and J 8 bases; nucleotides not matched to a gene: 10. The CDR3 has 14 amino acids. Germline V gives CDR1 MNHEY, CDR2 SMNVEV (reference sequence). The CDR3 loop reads CASSSGTKGYEQFF. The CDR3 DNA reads TGTGCCAGCAGCTCCGGGACTAAAGGCTATGAGCAGTTCTTC.

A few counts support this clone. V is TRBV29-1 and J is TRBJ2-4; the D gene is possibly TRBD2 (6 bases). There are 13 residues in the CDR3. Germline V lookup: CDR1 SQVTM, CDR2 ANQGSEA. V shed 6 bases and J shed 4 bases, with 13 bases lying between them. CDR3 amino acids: CSVRRDGKNIQYF. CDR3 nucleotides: TGCAGCGTGCGGCGGGACGGGAAAAACATTCAGTACTTC.

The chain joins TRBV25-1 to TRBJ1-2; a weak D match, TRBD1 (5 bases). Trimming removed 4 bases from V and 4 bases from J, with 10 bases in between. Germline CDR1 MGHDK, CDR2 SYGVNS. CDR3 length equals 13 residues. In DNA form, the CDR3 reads TGTGCCAGCAGTGTTCCGGGGGGCTATGGCTACACCTTC. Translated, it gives CASSVPGGYGYTF.

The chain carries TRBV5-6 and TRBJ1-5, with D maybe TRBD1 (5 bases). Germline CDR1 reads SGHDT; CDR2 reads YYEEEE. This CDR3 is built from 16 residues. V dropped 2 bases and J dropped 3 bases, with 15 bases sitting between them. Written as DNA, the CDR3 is TGTGCCAGCAGCTTACGGGACCCCACCTTCAATCAGCCCCAGCATTTT. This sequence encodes CASSLRDPTFNQPQHF.

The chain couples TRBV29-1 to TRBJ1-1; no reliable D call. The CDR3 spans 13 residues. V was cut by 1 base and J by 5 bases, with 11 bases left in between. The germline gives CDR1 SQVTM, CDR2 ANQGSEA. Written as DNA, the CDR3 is TGCAGCGTTGAAGCCCTGGGAGGGACTGAAGCTTTCTTT. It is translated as CSVEALGGTEAFF.

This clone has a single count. CDR3 nucleotide sequence: TGCAGCGTGATCGCCCGTGGGGGTACAGATACGCAGTATTTT. It yields the protein CSVIARGGTDTQYF. The chain combines TRBV29-1 with TRBJ2-3; D assignment may be TRBD1 or TRBD2 (5 bases each). Looked up from germline, CDR1 is SQVTM and CDR2 is ANQGSEA. The germline V and J ends were trimmed by 6 bases and 3 bases, with 16 bases remaining between them. The CDR3 runs 14 residues.

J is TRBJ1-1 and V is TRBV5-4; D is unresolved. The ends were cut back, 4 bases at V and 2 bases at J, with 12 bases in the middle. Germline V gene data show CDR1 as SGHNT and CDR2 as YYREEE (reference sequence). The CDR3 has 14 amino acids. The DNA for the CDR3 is TGTGCCAGCAGCAGAAAAGGAGACAACACTGAAGCTTTCTTT. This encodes CASSRKGDNTEAFF.

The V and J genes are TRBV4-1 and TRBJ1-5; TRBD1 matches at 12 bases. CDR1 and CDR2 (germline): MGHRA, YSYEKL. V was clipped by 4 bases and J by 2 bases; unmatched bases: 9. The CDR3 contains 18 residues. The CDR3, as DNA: TGCGCCAGCAGCCCGGGACAGGGGGCTGCGGAGGGCAATCAGCCCCAGCATTTT. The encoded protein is CASSPGQGAAEGNQPQHF.

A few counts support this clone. CDR3 amino acids: CAWSGDYGYTF. The DNA for the CDR3 is TGTGCCTGGAGTGGGGACTATGGCTACACCTTC. The chain couples TRBV30 to TRBJ1-2; D is ambiguous. The V gene lost 1 base and the J gene lost 3 bases, with 3 bases spanning the gap. Per the germline V gene, CDR1 is GTSNPN and CDR2 is SVGIG (reference sequence). The CDR3 has 11 residues.

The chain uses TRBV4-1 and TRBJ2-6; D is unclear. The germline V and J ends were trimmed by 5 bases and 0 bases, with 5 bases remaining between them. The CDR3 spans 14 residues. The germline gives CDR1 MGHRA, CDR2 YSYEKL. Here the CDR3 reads CASSYASGANVLTF. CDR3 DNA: TGCGCCAGCAGCTACGCCTCTGGGGCCAACGTCCTGACTTTC.

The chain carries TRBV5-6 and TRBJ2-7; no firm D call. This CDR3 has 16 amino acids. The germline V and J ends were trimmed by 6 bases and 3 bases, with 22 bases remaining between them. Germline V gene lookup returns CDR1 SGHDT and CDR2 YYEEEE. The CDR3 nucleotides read TGTGCCAGCACCCCCTCTGGGCATTTACCCCACTACGAGCAGTACTTC. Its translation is CASTPSGHLPHYEQYF. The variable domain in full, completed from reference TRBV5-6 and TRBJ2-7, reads DAGVTQSPTHLIKTRGQQVTLRCSPKSGHDTVSWYQQALGQGPQFIFQYYEEEERQRGNFPDRFSGHQFPNYSSELNVNALLLGDSALYLCASTPSGHLPHYEQYFGPGTRLTVT.

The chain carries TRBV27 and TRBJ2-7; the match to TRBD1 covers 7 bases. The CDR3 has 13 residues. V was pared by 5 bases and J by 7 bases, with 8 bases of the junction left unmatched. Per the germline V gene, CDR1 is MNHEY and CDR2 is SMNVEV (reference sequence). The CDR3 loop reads CASSARTGPEQYF. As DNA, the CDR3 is TGTGCCAGCAGTGCGCGGACAGGACCGGAGCAGTACTTC.

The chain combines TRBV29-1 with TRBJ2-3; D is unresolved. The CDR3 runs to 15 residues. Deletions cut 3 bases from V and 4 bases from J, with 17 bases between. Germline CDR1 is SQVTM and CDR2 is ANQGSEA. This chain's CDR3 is CSVDGPGQAADTQYF. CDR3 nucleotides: TGCAGCGTTGATGGGCCAGGTCAAGCTGCAGATACGCAGTATTTT.

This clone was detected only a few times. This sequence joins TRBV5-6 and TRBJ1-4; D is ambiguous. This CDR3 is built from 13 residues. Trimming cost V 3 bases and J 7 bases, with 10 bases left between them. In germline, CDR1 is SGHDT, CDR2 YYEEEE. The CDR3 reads CASSSDLTEKLFF. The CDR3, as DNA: TGTGCCAGCAGCTCGGACTTAACTGAAAAACTGTTTTTT.

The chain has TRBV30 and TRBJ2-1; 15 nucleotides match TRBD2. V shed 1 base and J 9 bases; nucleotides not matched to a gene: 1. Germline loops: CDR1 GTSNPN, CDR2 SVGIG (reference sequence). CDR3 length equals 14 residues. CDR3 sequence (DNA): TGTGCCTGGAGTGAGGGACTAGCGGGGGGTGAGCAGTTCTTC. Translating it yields CAWSEGLAGGEQFF.

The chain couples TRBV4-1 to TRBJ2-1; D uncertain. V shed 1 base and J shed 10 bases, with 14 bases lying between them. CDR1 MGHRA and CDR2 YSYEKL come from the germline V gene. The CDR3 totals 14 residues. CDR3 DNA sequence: TGCGCCAGCAGCCAAGGAGTTCTAGGGTTCGAGCAGTTCTTC. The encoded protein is CASSQGVLGFEQFF.

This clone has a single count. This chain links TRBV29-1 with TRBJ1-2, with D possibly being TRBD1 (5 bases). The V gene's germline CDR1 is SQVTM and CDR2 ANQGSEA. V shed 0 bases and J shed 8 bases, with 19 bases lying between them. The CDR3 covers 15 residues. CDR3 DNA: TGCAGCGTTGAAGATACCAGGGCACAACGGGGGGGCTACACCTTC. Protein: CSVEDTRAQRGGYTF. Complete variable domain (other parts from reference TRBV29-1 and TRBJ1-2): SAVISQKPSRDICQRGTSLTIQCQVDSQVTMMFWYRQQPGQSLTLIATANQGSEATYESGFVIDKFPISRPNLTFSTLTVSNMSPEDSSIYLCSVEDTRAQRGGYTFGSGTRLTVV.

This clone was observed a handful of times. The CDR3 coding sequence is TGCGCCAGCAGCCATACAGTCCAAGAGACCCAGTACTTC. Translating it yields CASSHTVQETQYF. The chain employs TRBV4-1 and TRBJ2-5; D ambiguous. CDR1 and CDR2 (germline): MGHRA, YSYEKL. This CDR3 has 13 amino acids. Trimming took off 3 bases at V and 1 base at J, with 6 bases between the two ends.

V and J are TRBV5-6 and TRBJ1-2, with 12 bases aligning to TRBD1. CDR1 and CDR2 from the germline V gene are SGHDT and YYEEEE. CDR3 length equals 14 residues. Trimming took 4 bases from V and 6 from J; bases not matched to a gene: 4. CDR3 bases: TGTGCCAGCAGCCGGGGACAGGGGGCACATGGCTACACCTTC. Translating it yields CASSRGQGAHGYTF. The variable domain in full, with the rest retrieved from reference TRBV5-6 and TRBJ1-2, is DAGVTQSPTHLIKTRGQQVTLRCSPKSGHDTVSWYQQALGQGPQFIFQYYEEEERQRGNFPDRFSGHQFPNYSSELNVNALLLGDSALYLCASSRGQGAHGYTFGSGTRLTVV.

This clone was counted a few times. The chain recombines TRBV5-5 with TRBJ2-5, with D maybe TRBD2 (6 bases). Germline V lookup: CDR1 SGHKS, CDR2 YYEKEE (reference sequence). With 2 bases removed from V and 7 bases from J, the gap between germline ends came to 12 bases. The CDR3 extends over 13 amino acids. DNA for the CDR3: TGTGCCAGCAGCTTAGGGGACGGGGGGACCCAGTACTTC. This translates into CASSLGDGGTQYF.

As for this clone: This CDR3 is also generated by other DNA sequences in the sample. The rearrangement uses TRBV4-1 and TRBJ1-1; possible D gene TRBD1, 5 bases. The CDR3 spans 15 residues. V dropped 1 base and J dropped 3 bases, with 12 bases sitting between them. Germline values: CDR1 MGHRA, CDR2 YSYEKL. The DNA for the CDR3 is TGCGCCAGCAGCCAAGCCACGGGGGGTTACACTGAAGCTTTCTTT. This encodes CASSQATGGYTEAFF.

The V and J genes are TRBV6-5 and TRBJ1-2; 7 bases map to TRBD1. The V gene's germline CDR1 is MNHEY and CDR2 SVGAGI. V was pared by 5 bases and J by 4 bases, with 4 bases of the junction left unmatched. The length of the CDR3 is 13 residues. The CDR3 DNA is TGTGCCAGCAGTCCGGGACAGACCTATGGCTACACCTTC. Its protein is CASSPGQTYGYTF.

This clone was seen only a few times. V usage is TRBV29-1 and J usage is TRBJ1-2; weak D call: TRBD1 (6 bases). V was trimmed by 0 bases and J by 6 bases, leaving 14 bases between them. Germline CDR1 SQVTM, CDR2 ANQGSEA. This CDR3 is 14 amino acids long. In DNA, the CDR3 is TGCAGCGTTGAAGATAGGACGGGGGCGGATGGCTACACCTTC. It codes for CSVEDRTGADGYTF.